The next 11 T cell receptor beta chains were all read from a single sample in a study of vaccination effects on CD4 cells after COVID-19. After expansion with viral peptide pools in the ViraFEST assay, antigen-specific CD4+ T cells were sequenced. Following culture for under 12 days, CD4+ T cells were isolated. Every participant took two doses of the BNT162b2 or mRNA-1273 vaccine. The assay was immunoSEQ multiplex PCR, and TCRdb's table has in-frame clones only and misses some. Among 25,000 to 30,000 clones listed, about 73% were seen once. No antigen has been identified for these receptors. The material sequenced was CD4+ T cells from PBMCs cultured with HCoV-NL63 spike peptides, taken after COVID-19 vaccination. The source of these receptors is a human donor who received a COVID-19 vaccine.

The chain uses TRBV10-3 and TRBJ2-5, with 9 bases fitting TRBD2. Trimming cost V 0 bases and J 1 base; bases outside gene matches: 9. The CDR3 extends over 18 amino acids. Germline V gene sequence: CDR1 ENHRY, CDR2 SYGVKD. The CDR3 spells CAISESSVPAGGQETQYF. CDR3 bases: TGTGCCATCAGTGAGTCCTCCGTTCCAGCGGGGGGCCAAGAGACCCAGTACTTC.

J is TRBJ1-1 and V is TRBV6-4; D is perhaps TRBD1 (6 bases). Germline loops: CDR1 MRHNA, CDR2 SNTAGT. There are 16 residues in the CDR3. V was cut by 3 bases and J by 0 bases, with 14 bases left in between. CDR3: CASSELGAPLNTEAFF. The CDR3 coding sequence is TGTGCCAGCAGTGAATTGGGGGCACCCTTGAACACTGAAGCTTTCTTT.

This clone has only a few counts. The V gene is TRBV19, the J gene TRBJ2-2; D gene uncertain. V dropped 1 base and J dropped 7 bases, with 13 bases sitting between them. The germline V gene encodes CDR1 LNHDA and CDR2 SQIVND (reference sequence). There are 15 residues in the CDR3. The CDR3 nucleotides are TGTGCCAGTAGTATAGTAAGTTCGAGCGTCGGGGAGCTGTTTTTT. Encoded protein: CASSIVSSSVGELFF. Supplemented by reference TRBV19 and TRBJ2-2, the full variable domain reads DGGITQSPKYLFRKEGQNVTLSCEQNLNHDAMYWYRQDPGQGLRLIYYSQIVNDFQKGDIAEGYSVSREKKESFPLTVTSAQKNPTAFYLCASSIVSSSVGELFFGEGSRLTVL.

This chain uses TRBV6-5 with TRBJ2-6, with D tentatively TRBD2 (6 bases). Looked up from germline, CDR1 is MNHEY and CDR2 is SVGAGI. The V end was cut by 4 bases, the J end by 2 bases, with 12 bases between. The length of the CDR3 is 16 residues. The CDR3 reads CASSSPGETGANVLTF. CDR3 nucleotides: TGTGCCAGCAGTTCCCCGGGAGAGACTGGGGCCAACGTCCTGACTTTC.

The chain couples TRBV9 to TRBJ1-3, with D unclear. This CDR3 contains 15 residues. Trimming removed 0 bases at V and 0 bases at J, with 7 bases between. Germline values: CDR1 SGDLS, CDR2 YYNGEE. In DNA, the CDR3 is TGTGCCAGCAGCGTAGGTAACCCCTCTGGAAACACCATATATTTT. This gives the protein CASSVGNPSGNTIYF.

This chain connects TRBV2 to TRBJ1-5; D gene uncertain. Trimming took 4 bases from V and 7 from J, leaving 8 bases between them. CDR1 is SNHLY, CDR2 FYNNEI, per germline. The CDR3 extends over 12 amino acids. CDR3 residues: CASSAEPQPQHF. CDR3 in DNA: TGTGCCAGCAGTGCGGAACCGCAGCCCCAGCATTTT.

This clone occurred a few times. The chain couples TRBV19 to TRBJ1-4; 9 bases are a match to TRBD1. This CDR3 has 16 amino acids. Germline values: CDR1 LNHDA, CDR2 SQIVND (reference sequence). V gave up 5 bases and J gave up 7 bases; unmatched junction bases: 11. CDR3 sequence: CASSQGGTGRGEKLFF. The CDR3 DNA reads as TGTGCCAGTAGTCAAGGGGGGACAGGGCGAGGTGAAAAACTGTTTTTT.

This chain's CDR3 is CASSEETSEAYEQYF. DNA for the CDR3: TGTGCCAGCAGTGAGGAGACTAGCGAGGCCTACGAGCAGTACTTC. The V gene is TRBV25-1, the J gene TRBJ2-7; 8 nucleotides match TRBD2. The J segment lost 2 bases and the V segment lost 3 bases, leaving 6 bases of the junction unmatched. This CDR3 comprises 15 residues. CDR1 is MGHDK and CDR2 is SYGVNS in the germline V gene.

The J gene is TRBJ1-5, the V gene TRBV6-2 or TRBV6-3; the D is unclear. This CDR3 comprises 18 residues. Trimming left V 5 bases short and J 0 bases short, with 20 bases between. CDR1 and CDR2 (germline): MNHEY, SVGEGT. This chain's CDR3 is CASSDPGFLKNSNQPQHF. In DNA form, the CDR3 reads TGTGCCAGCAGTGACCCGGGCTTTTTAAAGAATAGCAATCAGCCCCAGCATTTT.

CDR3 region: CASSIQNTINTEAFF. CDR3 in DNA: TGTGCCAGTAGTATACAGAATACTATTAACACTGAAGCTTTCTTT. This sequence joins TRBV19 and TRBJ1-1; D not certain. CDR1 is LNHDA, CDR2 SQIVND, per germline (reference sequence). The CDR3 loop spans 15 amino acids. V was trimmed by 2 bases and J by 2 bases, leaving 12 bases between them.

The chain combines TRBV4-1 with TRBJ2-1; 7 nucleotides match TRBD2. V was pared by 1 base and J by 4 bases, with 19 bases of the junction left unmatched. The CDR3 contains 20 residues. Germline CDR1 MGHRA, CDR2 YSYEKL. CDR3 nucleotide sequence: TGCGCCAGCAGCCAAGGACTAGTAGGCGGGGGATTCCCCCAATACAATGAGCAGTTCTTC. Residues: CASSQGLVGGGFPQYNEQFF.